The 5 T cell receptor beta chains reported below all come from one sample, sequenced in a study of blood T cell repertoires in COVID-19 (dated by TCRdb to the early 2020s). The library was made by the immunoSEQ multiplex PCR assay. The table was pulled from immuneACCESS by TCRdb, which kept in-frame rearrangements only. Such tables lose some clones; where checked, under half of the loss comes from unresolved V genes, and the rest has no known cause. For this sample the table gives some 210,000 clones, of which 70% to 90% were detected only once. The ten largest make up 7.5% to 10% of the sample. The source material was PBMCs or T cells enriched from blood (not recorded which). The receptors shown here come from a man between 35 and 55 years old who had recovered from COVID-19.

On this clone: Other DNA sequences of this sample code for an identical CDR3. This sequence joins TRBV4-1 and TRBJ1-2; 8 bases line up with TRBD1. The J segment lost 4 bases and the V segment lost 0 bases, leaving 1 base of the junction unmatched. Looked up from germline, CDR1 is MGHRA and CDR2 is YSYEKL. CDR3 length: 14 amino acids. The CDR3 sequence: CASSQDDRGYGYTF. CDR3 DNA sequence: TGCGCCAGCAGCCAAGATGACAGGGGCTATGGCTACACCTTC.

The genes are TRBV5-1 and TRBJ2-5, with 9 bases that match TRBD1. CDR3 length equals 14 residues. CDR1 SGHRS and CDR2 YFSETQ come from the germline V gene. Germline trimming cut 4 bases from V and 10 bases from J; bases unmatched to any gene: 11. The CDR3 loop is CASSLGTGRVDQYF. The CDR3 DNA sequence: TGCGCCAGCAGCCTAGGGACAGGGAGGGTGGACCAGTACTTC.

The chain carries TRBV27 and TRBJ1-5; D is uncertain. Germline V CDR1 and CDR2: MNHEY, SMNVEV (reference sequence). V shed 8 bases and J shed 0 bases, with 14 bases lying between them. The CDR3 has 15 amino acids. The CDR3: CASQRLFNSNQPQHF. As DNA, the CDR3 is TGTGCCAGCCAGCGGTTGTTTAATAGCAATCAGCCCCAGCATTTT.

The chain couples TRBV2 to TRBJ1-5; the D gene is possibly TRBD1 (5 bases). CDR1 SNHLY and CDR2 FYNNEI come from the germline V gene. V lost 4 bases and J 1 base, leaving 5 bases between the germline ends. This CDR3 has 13 amino acids. CDR3 sequence: CASSAGSNQPQHF. The CDR3 DNA reads as TGTGCCAGCAGTGCAGGGAGCAATCAGCCCCAGCATTTT.

This chain connects TRBV5-1 to TRBJ2-5; possibly TRBD2 for D (7 bases). In germline, CDR1 is SGHRS, CDR2 YFSETQ. This CDR3 is built from 14 residues. Trimming pared 0 bases from V and 10 bases from J, leaving 16 bases between. The CDR3 is CASSLEGVGGLQYF. The CDR3 DNA follows: TGCGCCAGCAGCTTGGAAGGGGTCGGGGGGCTCCAGTACTTC.